This TCR beta chain appears in the sequencing data of a study of Ad26.COV2.S vaccination and SARS-CoV-2 variants. Assay used: immunoSEQ multiplex PCR; TCRdb lists only in-frame clones, some missing. The table shows some 240,000 clones, with roughly 89% occurring only once. Specified treatment: roughly 19 received Ad26.COV2.S at low or high dose, single or two shots; 5 received placebo; per-sample allocation not given. Specimen acquisition occurred on day 63 following the initial vaccine or placebo injection. V was trimmed by 2 bases and J by 13 bases, leaving 15 bases between them. Germline CDR1 SGHTA, CDR2 FQGNSA. The CDR3 is 13 residues long.

This TCR was recovered from a person between 18 and 60 years old who received the Ad26.COV2.S COVID-19 vaccine or a placebo. The material sequenced was peripheral blood, taken in a trial of Ad26.COV2.S vaccine versus placebo. The V gene is TRBV7-2, the J gene TRBJ2-1; D is perhaps TRBD2 (6 bases). The CDR3 reads CASSLRDSGVQFF. The DNA of the CDR3 is TGTGCCAGCAGCTTAAGGGACTCGGGGGTCCAGTTCTTC. Full variable domain (remainder filled in from reference TRBV7-2 and TRBJ2-1): GAGVSQSPSNKVTEKGKDVELRCDPISGHTALYWYRQSLGQGLEFLIYFQGNSAPDKSGLPSDRFSAERTGGSVSTLTIQRTQQEDSAVYLCASSLRDSGVQFFGPGTRLTVL.